This is a list of T cell receptor beta chains from one sample in a study of T cells in Graves' hyperthyroidism and ophthalmopathy. TCRdb reprocessed the multiplex PCR reads via MiXCR and lists one record per CDR3 protein. Seen here are hundreds of thousands of distinct CDR3 sequences, around 39% observed once, and the top ten hold about 8.9%. Sequenced: blood. The receptors originated from a man between 18 and 35 years old with Graves' hyperthyroidism. The CDR3 runs from the conserved cysteine through the conserved F or W. The D gene is left open where the match is weak. Clone size is given for some rows only: seen once, a few or many times, or a class if the clone is expanded.

v_call: TRBV29-1; clone_size: .; j_call: TRBJ2-2; d_call: TRBD2; cdr3_aa: CSVGGSSGENTGELFF; cdr3_nt: TGCAGCGTTGGCGGGAGTAGCGGGGAGAACACCGGGGAGCTGTTTTTT
v_call: TRBV7-9; clone_size: .; j_call: TRBJ2-5; d_call: .; cdr3_aa: CASSSGTSSPGETQYF; cdr3_nt: TGTGCCAGCAGCTCCGGGACTTCCTCCCCAGGGGAGACCCAGTACTTC
v_call: TRBV6-5; clone_size: .; j_call: TRBJ1-1; d_call: .; cdr3_aa: CASRNRATEAFF; cdr3_nt: TGTGCCAGCAGAAACAGGGCCACTGAAGCTTTCTTT
v_call: TRBV29-1; clone_size: .; j_call: TRBJ2-2; d_call: TRBD1; cdr3_aa: CSSTGGTNTGELFF; cdr3_nt: TGCAGCTCAACAGGGGGGACGAACACCGGGGAGCTGTTTTTT
v_call: TRBV29-1; clone_size: .; j_call: TRBJ1-2; d_call: .; cdr3_aa: CSFGRNYGYTF; cdr3_nt: TGCAGCTTCGGCAGAAACTATGGCTACACCTTC
v_call: TRBV9; clone_size: .; j_call: TRBJ2-2; d_call: .; cdr3_aa: CASSVAPTRPPELFF; cdr3_nt: TGTGCCAGCAGCGTAGCTCCAACTCGCCCTCCGGAGCTGTTTTTT
v_call: TRBV2; clone_size: many; j_call: TRBJ1-4; d_call: .; cdr3_aa: CASLGAGALNEKLFF; cdr3_nt: TGTGCCAGCCTGGGTGCCGGGGCCCTTAATGAAAAACTGTTTTTT
v_call: TRBV5-1; clone_size: many; j_call: TRBJ1-4; d_call: .; cdr3_aa: CASSLAGIYNEKLFF; cdr3_nt: TGCGCCAGCAGCTTGGCGGGGATTTATAATGAAAAACTGTTTTTT
v_call: TRBV4-1; clone_size: .; j_call: TRBJ2-6; d_call: .; cdr3_aa: CASSQNDPPGVGANVLTF; cdr3_nt: TGCGCCAGCAGCCAGAATGACCCGCCGGGAGTTGGGGCCAACGTCCTGACTTTC
v_call: TRBV10-3; clone_size: many; j_call: TRBJ2-7; d_call: .; cdr3_aa: CAISPSGWGSYEQYF; cdr3_nt: TGTGCCATCAGTCCGTCGGGTTGGGGGTCCTACGAGCAGTACTTC
v_call: TRBV6-5; clone_size: many; j_call: TRBJ2-7; d_call: .; cdr3_aa: CASSYSSGSSYEQYF; cdr3_nt: TGTGCCAGCAGTTACTCGTCCGGGAGTTCCTACGAGCAGTACTTC
v_call: TRBV6-1; clone_size: few; j_call: TRBJ2-7; d_call: .; cdr3_aa: CASSFMDGQSYEQYF; cdr3_nt: TGTGCCAGCAGTTTTATGGACGGGCAAAGTTACGAGCAGTACTTC
v_call: TRBV29-1; clone_size: .; j_call: TRBJ2-7; d_call: .; cdr3_aa: CSVEGRESSYEQYF; cdr3_nt: TGCAGCGTTGAGGGCAGGGAAAGCTCCTACGAGCAGTACTTC
v_call: TRBV7-9; clone_size: many; j_call: TRBJ2-7; d_call: TRBD1; cdr3_aa: CASSWQGASAEQYF; cdr3_nt: TGTGCCAGCAGCTGGCAGGGGGCGTCGGCCGAGCAGTACTTC
v_call: TRBV5-1; clone_size: .; j_call: TRBJ1-2; d_call: .; cdr3_aa: CASRPSGSNYGYTF; cdr3_nt: TGCGCCAGCAGACCCTCGGGGTCTAACTATGGCTACACCTTC
v_call: TRBV20-1; clone_size: few; j_call: TRBJ1-3; d_call: .; cdr3_aa: CSASRERGNTIYF; cdr3_nt: TGCAGTGCTAGCAGGGAACGTGGAAACACCATATATTTT
v_call: TRBV10-3; clone_size: .; j_call: TRBJ1-2; d_call: .; cdr3_aa: CASSSPLDRHNYGYTF; cdr3_nt: TGTGCCAGCAGCTCCCCCCTCGACAGACATAACTATGGCTACACCTTC
v_call: TRBV7-3; clone_size: few; j_call: TRBJ2-2; d_call: TRBD2; cdr3_aa: CASSPTRTSGNTGELFF; cdr3_nt: TGTGCCAGCAGCCCTACCCGGACTAGCGGGAACACCGGGGAGCTGTTTTTT
v_call: TRBV19; clone_size: .; j_call: TRBJ1-1; d_call: .; cdr3_aa: CASSTHGGYRAHELEAFF; cdr3_nt: TGTGCCAGTAGTACCCACGGGGGTTACCGGGCTCACGAGTTGGAGGCTTTCTTT
v_call: TRBV11-2; clone_size: .; j_call: TRBJ2-5; d_call: .; cdr3_aa: CASSKRPGKRETQYF; cdr3_nt: TGTGCCAGCAGCAAGAGACCGGGAAAGAGGGAGACCCAGTACTTC
v_call: TRBV10-2; clone_size: many; j_call: TRBJ1-5; d_call: .; cdr3_aa: CASSPSRSNQPQHF; cdr3_nt: TGCGCCAGCAGTCCTTCACGCAGCAATCAGCCCCAGCATTTT
v_call: TRBV10-3; clone_size: many; j_call: TRBJ1-1; d_call: .; cdr3_aa: CAIKNGQVVNTEAFF; cdr3_nt: TGTGCCATCAAGAATGGCCAGGTAGTGAACACTGAAGCTTTCTTT
v_call: TRBV5-1; clone_size: .; j_call: TRBJ2-7; d_call: .; cdr3_aa: CASKDLRSSYEQYF; cdr3_nt: TGCGCCAGCAAAGACCTACGGAGCTCCTACGAGCAGTACTTC
v_call: TRBV20-1; clone_size: .; j_call: TRBJ2-5; d_call: .; cdr3_aa: CSAYEEGETQYF; cdr3_nt: TGCAGTGCTTATGAGGAGGGAGAGACCCAGTACTTC
v_call: TRBV5-6; clone_size: few; j_call: TRBJ2-7; d_call: .; cdr3_aa: CASSWGVTGYEQYF; cdr3_nt: TGTGCCAGCAGCTGGGGGGTGACGGGATACGAGCAGTACTTC
v_call: TRBV2; clone_size: once; j_call: TRBJ2-7; d_call: .; cdr3_aa: CASTDNNEQYF; cdr3_nt: TGTGCCAGCACCGACAACAATGAGCAGTACTTC
v_call: TRBV29-1; clone_size: .; j_call: TRBJ1-3; d_call: TRBD1; cdr3_aa: CSARKGDRGGNTIYF; cdr3_nt: TGCAGCGCACGAAAAGGGGACAGGGGTGGAAACACCATATATTTT
v_call: TRBV7-2; clone_size: .; j_call: TRBJ2-7; d_call: .; cdr3_aa: CASSSPAGRSYEQYF; cdr3_nt: TGTGCCAGCAGCTCGCCGGCGGGACGGAGCTACGAGCAGTACTTC
v_call: TRBV25-1; clone_size: .; j_call: TRBJ2-7; d_call: TRBD1; cdr3_aa: CASRHSDRGYEQYF; cdr3_nt: TGTGCCAGCAGACACAGCGACAGGGGGTACGAGCAGTACTTC
v_call: TRBV29-1; clone_size: many; j_call: TRBJ1-5; d_call: .; cdr3_aa: CSVGAGFDSNQPQHF; cdr3_nt: TGCAGCGTTGGAGCGGGTTTCGATAGCAATCAGCCCCAGCATTTT
v_call: TRBV15; clone_size: many; j_call: TRBJ2-6; d_call: .; cdr3_aa: CATSSRGANVLTF; cdr3_nt: TGTGCCACCAGCAGCCGGGGGGCCAACGTCCTGACTTTC
v_call: TRBV29-1; clone_size: once; j_call: TRBJ1-1; d_call: TRBD1; cdr3_aa: CSVGTGYTEAFF; cdr3_nt: TGCAGCGTTGGGACAGGGTACACTGAAGCTTTCTTT
v_call: TRBV7-2; clone_size: .; j_call: TRBJ1-1; d_call: TRBD1; cdr3_aa: CASRAGNRGAFF; cdr3_nt: TGTGCCAGCAGGGCAGGGAACAGGGGTGCTTTCTTT
v_call: TRBV2; clone_size: .; j_call: TRBJ1-4; d_call: .; cdr3_aa: CASSATQGTTEKLFF; cdr3_nt: TGTGCCAGCAGTGCTACACAGGGTACTACTGAAAAACTGTTTTTT
v_call: TRBV6-5; clone_size: .; j_call: TRBJ2-5; d_call: .; cdr3_aa: CASSLSVLETQYF; cdr3_nt: TGTGCCAGCAGTTTATCGGTCTTAGAGACCCAGTACTTC
v_call: TRBV6-6; clone_size: .; j_call: TRBJ2-7; d_call: TRBD2; cdr3_aa: CASSGLVTSGSYEQYF; cdr3_nt: TGTGCCAGCAGTGGACTGGTGACTAGCGGATCCTACGAGCAGTACTTC
v_call: TRBV7-3; clone_size: .; j_call: TRBJ2-6; d_call: .; cdr3_aa: CASSEGPPSGANVLTF; cdr3_nt: TGTGCCAGCAGCGAGGGCCCGCCGTCTGGGGCCAACGTCCTGACTTTC
v_call: TRBV12-3/TRBV12-4; clone_size: .; j_call: TRBJ2-2; d_call: .; cdr3_aa: CASSFLQSPNTGELFF; cdr3_nt: TGTGCCAGCAGTTTTCTACAGAGCCCTAACACCGGGGAGCTGTTTTTT
v_call: TRBV7-2; clone_size: .; j_call: TRBJ2-7; d_call: TRBD1; cdr3_aa: CASSHQDGTDYEQYF; cdr3_nt: TGTGCCAGCAGCCACCAAGACGGGACAGACTACGAGCAGTACTTC
v_call: TRBV7-2; clone_size: .; j_call: TRBJ2-7; d_call: .; cdr3_aa: CASSLRQASSYEQYF; cdr3_nt: TGTGCCAGCAGCCTCAGACAAGCGAGCTCCTACGAGCAGTACTTC
v_call: TRBV19; clone_size: .; j_call: TRBJ1-1; d_call: TRBD1; cdr3_aa: CASSLAGTDTEAFF; cdr3_nt: TGTGCCAGTAGCCTTGCCGGGACAGACACTGAAGCTTTCTTT
v_call: TRBV7-8; clone_size: .; j_call: TRBJ2-5; d_call: .; cdr3_aa: CASSPTGTGEAQYF; cdr3_nt: TGTGCCAGCAGCCCGACAGGGACGGGGGAGGCCCAGTACTTC
v_call: TRBV5-1; clone_size: .; j_call: TRBJ1-2; d_call: TRBD1; cdr3_aa: CASSFQGDGYGYTF; cdr3_nt: TGCGCCAGCAGCTTTCAGGGGGATGGCTATGGCTACACCTTC
v_call: TRBV7-2; clone_size: many; j_call: TRBJ2-2; d_call: TRBD1; cdr3_aa: CASSYRDRVTGELFF; cdr3_nt: TGTGCCAGCAGCTACCGGGACAGGGTCACCGGGGAGCTGTTTTTT
v_call: TRBV2; clone_size: .; j_call: TRBJ1-1; d_call: .; cdr3_aa: CASRAHQGTEAFF; cdr3_nt: TGTGCCAGCAGGGCCCACCAGGGCACTGAAGCTTTCTTT
v_call: TRBV27; clone_size: many; j_call: TRBJ1-1; d_call: .; cdr3_aa: CASSLSRGTEAFF; cdr3_nt: TGTGCCAGTAGTCTAAGTAGGGGCACTGAAGCTTTCTTT
v_call: TRBV5-6; clone_size: few; j_call: TRBJ2-7; d_call: TRBD1; cdr3_aa: CASSLTGGGLEQYF; cdr3_nt: TGTGCCAGCAGCCTCACAGGGGGCGGGTTAGAGCAGTACTTC
v_call: TRBV10-3; clone_size: .; j_call: TRBJ1-5; d_call: TRBD1; cdr3_aa: CAISEPGAGGDQPQHF; cdr3_nt: TGTGCCATCAGTGAGCCAGGGGCAGGGGGTGATCAGCCCCAGCATTTT